The present entry profiles one T cell receptor beta chain with its context. Original methodology: Researchers report that nucleated cell counts were estimated from reference gene primer amplification. This table comes from immunoSEQ multiplex PCR, and its TCRdb copy is limited to in-frame clones, with some not included. That table gives V, J and clone size, and the DNA gave D and trimming. This repertoire shows 75,000 or so clones, about four fifths found once; its top ten account for around 3.3%. This entry is derived from a study of blood T cell repertoires in COVID-19. Study at large: COVID-19 samples, acute and convalescent, were from the United States, Italy and Spain. The analysed material was cDNA or gDNA that came from T cells, B-cell-depleted T cells, or PBMCs.

The germline V and J ends were trimmed by 7 bases and 5 bases, with 20 bases remaining between them. Per germline, CDR1 LNHDA and CDR2 SQIVND (reference sequence). CDR3 length: 16 amino acids. This TCR came from a man aged 45-65 years with acute or convalescent COVID-19. Sequencing was performed on peripheral blood. The chain carries TRBV19 and TRBJ1-4; D remains unclear. The CDR3 reads CASTKEAGVINEKLFF. DNA for the CDR3: TGTGCCAGTACTAAAGAGGCCGGGGTGATCAATGAAAAACTGTTTTTT.